Below are 8 T cell receptor beta chains sequenced from a single sample in a study of blood T cells in healthy people across ages. Together with a sample-barcoded 5' primer, a J-beta primer mix was included in a second PCR lasting roughly 7 to 11 cycles. TCRdb analysed the 5' RACE reads with MiXCR anew, one entry per CDR3 protein. Of about 900,000 distinct CDR3 sequences listed, around two thirds are singletons. Specimen: blood. The receptors here all came from a man younger than 40 in good health.

The chain combines TRBV4-2 with TRBJ2-5; possible D gene TRBD1, 6 bases. The J call is doubtful: the DNA matches TRBJ2-7 better. The CDR3 loop spans 16 amino acids. The germline V gene encodes CDR1 LGHNA and CDR2 YNFKEQ. The CDR3 sequence is CASSQEQGGDLFEQYF. The CDR3 region has the DNA TGTGCCAGCAGCCAAGAACAAGGGGGAGATCTCTTCGAGCAGTACTTC.

The V gene is TRBV9, the J gene TRBJ2-1, with 8 positions matching TRBD2. This CDR3 region has 16 residues. Germline loops: CDR1 SGDLS, CDR2 YYNGEE. The J segment lost 10 bases and the V segment lost 1 base, leaving 13 bases of the junction unmatched. The CDR3 protein is CASSVRGRGGLEEQFF. The CDR3 DNA follows: TGTGCCAGCAGCGTAAGGGGACGGGGGGGATTGGAGGAGCAGTTCTTC.

CDR3 region: CASNERGTVSYEQYF. The CDR3, as DNA: TGTGCCAGCAACGAACGCGGGACAGTATCCTACGAGCAGTACTTC. The rearrangement joins TRBV6-2 or TRBV6-3 to TRBJ2-7, with D tentatively TRBD1 (7 bases). V lost 7 bases and J 1 base, leaving 17 bases between the germline ends. CDR3 length: 15 residues. CDR1 and CDR2 (germline): MNHEY, SVGEGT.

J is TRBJ2-1 and V is TRBV7-2; TRBD2 is a possible D gene (5 bases). CDR1 is SGHTA and CDR2 is FQGNSA in the germline V gene. The germline V and J ends were trimmed by 0 bases and 5 bases, with 8 bases remaining between them. This CDR3 spans 14 amino acids. The CDR3 here is CASSLARVDNEQFF. The CDR3 DNA reads TGTGCCAGCAGCTTAGCGCGGGTGGACAATGAGCAGTTCTTC.

This sequence joins TRBV20-1 and TRBJ2-3, with 9 bases that match TRBD2. The CDR3 has 17 residues. The V gene end was trimmed by 6 bases and the J gene end by 2 bases; junction bases not matched to a gene: 15. Germline CDR1 DFQATT, CDR2 SNEGSKA (reference sequence). The CDR3, as DNA: TGCAGTGCCCAAGGCCCATATAGCGGGGGAACCACAGATACGCAGTATTTT. Translating gives CSAQGPYSGGTTDTQYF.

The chain couples TRBV25-1 to TRBJ1-2; tentative D call: TRBD1 (6 bases). In germline, CDR1 is MGHDK, CDR2 SYGVNS. Trimming stripped 3 bases from V and 4 bases from J, with 9 bases between. This CDR3 has 13 amino acids. The CDR3 here is CASSEGGPYGYTF. DNA for the CDR3: TGTGCCAGCAGTGAGGGGGGGCCCTATGGCTACACCTTC.

The chain has TRBV3-1 and TRBJ2-7; 7 bases are a match to TRBD1. V gave up 3 bases and J gave up 2 bases; unmatched junction bases: 7. This CDR3 region has 15 residues. Per germline, CDR1 LGHDT and CDR2 YNNKEL (reference sequence). Here the CDR3 DNA reads TGTGCCAGCAGCCAGGGGCAGACAGGGCCCTACGAGCAGTACTTC. Translation gives CASSQGQTGPYEQYF.

The chain joins TRBV2 to TRBJ1-2; D ambiguous. CDR3 size: 14 residues. Germline V gene lookup returns CDR1 SNHLY and CDR2 FYNNEI. Trimming removed 3 bases from V and 4 bases from J, with 12 bases in between. The CDR3 DNA reads TGTGCCAGCAGTGAGTGGCCCAAAACCTATGGCTACACCTTC. It yields the protein CASSEWPKTYGYTF.